Below, 18 T cell receptor beta chains from the same sample are listed, as sequenced in a study of pediatric ulcerative colitis (dated by TCRdb to about 2019). Receptor libraries were prepared by the immunoSEQ multiplex PCR assay. The immuneACCESS repertoire file appears here via TCRdb, limited to in-frame rearrangements. These files lack a portion of the clones; in checked studies, under half of the deficit traces to unresolved V genes, and the cause of the others is not known. Recorded for this sample are tens of thousands of clones; roughly nine tenths of them occurred a single time. The ten largest clones add up to approximately 3.4% of the sample. The specimen sequenced was blood. These receptors were taken from a boy aged 10-17 years with severe ulcerative colitis.

This clone was seen a single time. This chain uses TRBV27 with TRBJ1-1, with 9 positions matching TRBD1. V shed 8 bases, J shed 5 bases, and the junction held 3 bases outside the gene matches. This CDR3 is built from 12 residues. Germline V gene lookup returns CDR1 MNHEY and CDR2 SMNVEV (reference sequence). CDR3 nucleotides: TGTGCCAGCGCGGGACAGGGAACTGAAGCTTTCTTT. Its translation: CASAGQGTEAFF.

The rearrangement joins TRBV10-3 to TRBJ1-3; 8 bases agree with TRBD1. V lost 6 bases to trimming and J lost 4 bases; unmatched junction nucleotides: 14. The CDR3 sequence is 17 residues long. Germline assignment: CDR1 ENHRY and CDR2 SYGVKD. The CDR3 spells CAIRTGVVRVVGNTIYF. CDR3 in DNA: TGTGCCATCAGGACAGGGGTTGTTCGGGTGGTGGGAAACACCATATATTTT.

V usage is TRBV7-2 and J usage is TRBJ1-2; D is unresolved. This CDR3 region has 14 residues. From germline, CDR1 is SGHTA and CDR2 FQGNSA. Trimming removed 3 bases from V and 0 bases from J, with 8 bases in between. CDR3 amino acids: CASSLRRANYGYTF. In DNA, the CDR3 is TGTGCCAGCAGCTTGAGGAGAGCTAACTATGGCTACACCTTC.

This chain links TRBV9 with TRBJ2-1; possibly TRBD1 or TRBD2 for D (6 bases each). CDR1 and CDR2 from the germline V gene are SGDLS and YYNGEE. This CDR3 has 15 amino acids. Trimming pared 2 bases from V and 3 bases from J, leaving 12 bases between. In DNA form, the CDR3 reads TGTGCCAGCAGCGTCCGTGGAGGGGGCTACAATGAGCAGTTCTTC. Protein sequence: CASSVRGGGYNEQFF.

The gene calls are TRBV12-5 and TRBJ2-1; D perhaps matches TRBD1 (6 bases). Germline CDR1 LGHNT, CDR2 FRNRAP. Trimming shortened V by 1 base and J by 7 bases, and 11 bases separated the two germline ends. The CDR3 covers 14 residues. The DNA of the CDR3 is TGTGCTAGTGGTTTGGGGCCGGGACAAAATGAGCAGTTCTTC. Translating it yields CASGLGPGQNEQFF.

This clone showed up just once. The chain employs TRBV29-1 and TRBJ2-7; TRBD1 aligns across 7 bases. CDR1 SQVTM and CDR2 ANQGSEA come from the germline V gene. There are 14 residues in the CDR3. The V segment lost 4 bases and the J segment 2 bases; nucleotides outside the gene matches: 8. CDR3 sequence reads: CSVAGDRATYEQYF. In DNA form, the CDR3 reads TGCAGCGTTGCTGGCGACAGGGCCACCTACGAGCAGTACTTC.

V gene TRBV11-2 combines with J gene TRBJ2-7; D gene uncertain. The CDR3 covers 13 residues. V lost 2 bases and J 3 bases, leaving 8 bases between the germline ends. Looked up from germline, CDR1 is SGHAT and CDR2 is FQNNGV. The chain's CDR3 is CASSLFKNYEQYF. In DNA form, the CDR3 reads TGTGCCAGCAGCTTATTTAAGAACTACGAGCAGTACTTC.

This chain joins TRBV14 and TRBJ2-5, with D perhaps TRBD1 or TRBD2 (6 bases each). CDR3 length equals 15 residues. Germline CDR1 is SGHDN and CDR2 is FVKESK. Between the trimmed V and J ends, which lost 0 bases and 3 bases, there was a span of 11 bases. CDR3 coding DNA: TGTGCCAGCAGCCAAGATAGAGGGGGGAAAGAGACCCAGTACTTC. Amino acid sequence: CASSQDRGGKETQYF.

J is TRBJ1-5 and V is TRBV12-5; 7 positions agree with TRBD1. V lost 6 bases to trimming and J lost 1 base; unmatched junction nucleotides: 9. Germline lookup yields CDR1 LGHNT and CDR2 FRNRAP. This CDR3 comprises 16 residues. The CDR3 DNA follows: TGTGCTAGTGGCAACGACAGGGTCTTAAGCAATCAGCCCCAGCATTTT. As protein: CASGNDRVLSNQPQHF.

The gene calls are TRBV20-1 and TRBJ1-2; TRBD1 is a possible D gene (6 bases). The germline gives CDR1 DFQATT, CDR2 SNEGSKA (reference sequence). The CDR3 runs to 11 residues. V gave up 6 bases and J gave up 5 bases, with 10 bases separating them. CDR3 coding DNA: TGCAGTGCGATACAGGGTTATGGCTACACCTTC. The encoded protein is CSAIQGYGYTF.

The CDR3 DNA follows: TGTGCCAGCAGCTTCGACAGGGGAGAAAAACTGTTTTTT. It yields the protein CASSFDRGEKLFF. The V gene is TRBV11-3, the J gene TRBJ1-4, with 8 bases that match TRBD1. The CDR3 has 13 residues. Germline-derived CDR1 and CDR2 are SGHNT and YENEEA. The trim removed 3 bases at V and 8 bases at J, leaving 2 bases unmatched.

The chain couples TRBV29-1 to TRBJ1-2; 10 positions agree with TRBD1. Looked up from germline, CDR1 is SQVTM and CDR2 is ANQGSEA. The CDR3 is made up of 13 amino acids. Trimming took 3 bases from V and 2 from J; bases not matched to a gene: 0. CDR3 DNA sequence: TGCAGCGTTGAGACAGGGGGCAACTATGGCTACACCTTC. Its protein is CSVETGGNYGYTF.

The V call is TRBV10-3, the J call TRBJ2-6; D is possibly TRBD2 (5 bases). Germline assignment: CDR1 ENHRY and CDR2 SYGVKD. The CDR3 is 16 residues long. CDR3 amino acids: CAALGYEASGANVLTF. Here the CDR3 DNA reads TGTGCTGCACTAGGGTATGAAGCCTCTGGGGCCAACGTCCTGACTTTC.

The V and J genes are TRBV10-3 and TRBJ2-3, with 7 bases aligning to TRBD1. Trimming removed 7 bases from V and 2 bases from J; junction bases left unmatched: 6. The CDR3 is made up of 14 amino acids. Germline V gives CDR1 ENHRY, CDR2 SYGVKD. The CDR3 DNA reads TGTGCCATCAACCCGGGACAGACCACAGATACGCAGTATTTT. Translation gives CAINPGQTTDTQYF.

The chain couples TRBV5-1 to TRBJ2-7, with D possibly being TRBD2 (5 bases). The CDR3 length is 15 residues. Trimming removed 5 bases from V and 6 bases from J, with 21 bases in between. Germline V gives CDR1 SGHRS, CDR2 YFSETQ. DNA of the CDR3: TGCGCCAGCAGTCTTTCGTCAAGCTCAGGAGGCGAGCAGTACTTC. Amino acid sequence: CASSLSSSSGGEQYF.

This clone appeared once. The gene calls are TRBV9 and TRBJ2-2; 10 bases match TRBD2. The CDR3 spans 15 residues. The V gene end was trimmed by 3 bases and the J gene end by 1 base; junction bases not matched to a gene: 0. Germline assignment: CDR1 SGDLS and CDR2 YYNGEE. Written as DNA, the CDR3 is TGTGCCAGCAGCGCTAGCGGGAGGAACACCGGGGAGCTGTTTTTT. This codes for CASSASGRNTGELFF.

This chain links TRBV11-2 with TRBJ2-7; D is undetermined. Trimming stripped 4 bases from V and 2 bases from J, with 3 bases between. CDR3 length equals 11 residues. Germline CDR1 is SGHAT and CDR2 is FQNNGV. CDR3 protein: CASSSTYEQYF. The CDR3 region has the DNA TGTGCCAGCAGCTCGACCTACGAGCAGTACTTC. The full variable domain, its missing parts supplied by reference TRBV11-2 and TRBJ2-7, is EAGVAQSPRYKIIEKRQSVAFWCNPISGHATLYWYQQILGQGPKLLIQFQNNGVVDDSQLPKDRFSAERLKGVDSTLKIQPAKLEDSAVYLCASSSTYEQYFGPGTRLTVT.

The chain is built from TRBV7-9 and TRBJ2-1; TRBD2 agrees at 15 bases. J gave up 10 bases and V 0 bases, and 10 bases lay outside the gene matches. The CDR3 sequence is 18 residues long. The germline gives CDR1 SEHNR, CDR2 FQNEAQ (reference sequence). The CDR3 coding sequence is TGTGCCAGCAGCTTAGCCCAAGGGACTAGCGGGAGGATGGGAGAGCAGTTCTTC. It yields the protein CASSLAQGTSGRMGEQFF.